This T cell receptor beta chain was observed in a study of vaccination effects on CD4 cells after COVID-19. A remark on this clone: Its antigen is unknown.

Study-wide points: Infection-derived and vaccine-derived clones contracted markedly late after vaccination.

TCRdb's table, derived via immunoSEQ multiplex PCR, lists solely in-frame clones and lacks some. Of more than 35,000 clones in the sample, about 75% were seen once. ViraFEST assay sequencing came after antigen-specific CD4+ T cells were expanded with viral peptide pools. Cultured cells yielded isolated CD4+ T cells after less than 11 days. PCR showed that the person got SARS-CoV-2 infection at some point between March and December 2020. Each well held 2 million to 2.5 million PBMC cultured with around 10 ug/ml peptides and 8.5 to 10 IU/ml IL-2. Germline V gene sequence: CDR1 LGHNA, CDR2 YNFKEQ. This CDR3 has 13 amino acids. V lost 0 bases, J lost 5 bases, and 7 bases lay in between.

This chain uses TRBV4-2 with TRBJ2-5; no clear D gene. Sequencing was performed on CD4+ T cells from PBMCs cultured with a peptide pool, taken before COVID-19 vaccination. This clonotype was obtained from a human donor who had a prior SARS-CoV-2 infection. The CDR3 DNA reads as TGTGCCAGCAGCCAAGATCGGTTTGAGACCCAGTACTTC. Translated: CASSQDRFETQYF.